This T cell receptor (beta chain) was sequenced in a study of tumor and adjacent non-tumor tissue in lung cancer. This clonotype has a count of ten or more. Antigen specificity is unknown. RNA was extracted from bulk tissue without any cell sorting. The CDR3 is 12 amino acids. CDR1 and CDR2 from the germline V gene are DFQATT and SNEGSKA (reference sequence). V lost 4 bases to trimming and J lost 2 bases, with 7 bases between them. The study's findings and limits: Higher tumor TCR diversity was associated with shorter survival.

Three rounds of nested PCR, following a modified ARM-PCR protocol, produced the TCRbeta library. TCRdb used MiXCR to reprocess the multiplex PCR reads, holding one entry per CDR3 protein. The repertoire has roughly 150,000 distinct CDR3 sequences, around 60% of them found once; the top ten carry approximately 18%. The sequencing sample was made of lung tumor tissue. The rearrangement uses TRBV20-1 and TRBJ2-3; D gene unclear. The TCR comes from a man aged 60-69 years with small cell lung cancer. The CDR3 sequence: CSATTSTDTQYF. The CDR3 region has the DNA TGCAGTGCTACAACATCCACAGATACGCAGTATTTT.